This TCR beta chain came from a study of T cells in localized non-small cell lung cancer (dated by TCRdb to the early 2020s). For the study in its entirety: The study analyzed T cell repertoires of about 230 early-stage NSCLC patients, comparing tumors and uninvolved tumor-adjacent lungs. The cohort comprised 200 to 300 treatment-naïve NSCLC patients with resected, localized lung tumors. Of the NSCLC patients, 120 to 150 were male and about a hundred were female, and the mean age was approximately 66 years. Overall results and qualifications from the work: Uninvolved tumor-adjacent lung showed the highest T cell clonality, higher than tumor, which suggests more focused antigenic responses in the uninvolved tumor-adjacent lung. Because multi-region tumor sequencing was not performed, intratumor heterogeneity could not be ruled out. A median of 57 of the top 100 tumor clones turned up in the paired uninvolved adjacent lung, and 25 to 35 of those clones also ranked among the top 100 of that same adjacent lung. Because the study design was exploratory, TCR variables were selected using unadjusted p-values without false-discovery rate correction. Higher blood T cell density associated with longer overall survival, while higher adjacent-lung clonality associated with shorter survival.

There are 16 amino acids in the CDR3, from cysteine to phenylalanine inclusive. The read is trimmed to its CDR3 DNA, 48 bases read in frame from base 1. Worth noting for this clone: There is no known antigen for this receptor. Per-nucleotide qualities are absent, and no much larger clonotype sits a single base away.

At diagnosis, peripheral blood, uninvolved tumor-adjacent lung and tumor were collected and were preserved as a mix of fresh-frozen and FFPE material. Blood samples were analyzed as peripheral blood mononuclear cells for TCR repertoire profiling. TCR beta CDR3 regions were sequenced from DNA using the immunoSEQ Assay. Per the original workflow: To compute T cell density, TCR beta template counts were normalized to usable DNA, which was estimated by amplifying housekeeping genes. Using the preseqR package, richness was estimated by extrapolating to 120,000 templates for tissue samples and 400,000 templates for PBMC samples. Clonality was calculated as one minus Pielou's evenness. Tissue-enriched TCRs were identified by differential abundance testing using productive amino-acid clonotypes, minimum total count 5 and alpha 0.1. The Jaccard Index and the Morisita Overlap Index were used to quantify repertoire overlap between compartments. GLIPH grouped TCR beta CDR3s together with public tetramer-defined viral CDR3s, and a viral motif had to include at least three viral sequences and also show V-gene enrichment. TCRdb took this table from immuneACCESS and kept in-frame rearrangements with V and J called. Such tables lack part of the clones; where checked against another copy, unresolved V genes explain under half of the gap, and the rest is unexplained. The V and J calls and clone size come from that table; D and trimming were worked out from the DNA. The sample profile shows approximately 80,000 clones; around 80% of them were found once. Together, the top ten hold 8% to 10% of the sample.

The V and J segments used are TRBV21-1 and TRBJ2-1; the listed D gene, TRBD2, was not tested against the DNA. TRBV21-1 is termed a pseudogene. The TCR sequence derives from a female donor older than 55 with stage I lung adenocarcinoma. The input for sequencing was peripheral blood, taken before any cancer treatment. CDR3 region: CASTLRGQSSYNEQFF. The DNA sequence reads TGTGCCAGCACCTTGCGGGGGCAGAGCTCCTACAATGAGCAGTTCTTC.